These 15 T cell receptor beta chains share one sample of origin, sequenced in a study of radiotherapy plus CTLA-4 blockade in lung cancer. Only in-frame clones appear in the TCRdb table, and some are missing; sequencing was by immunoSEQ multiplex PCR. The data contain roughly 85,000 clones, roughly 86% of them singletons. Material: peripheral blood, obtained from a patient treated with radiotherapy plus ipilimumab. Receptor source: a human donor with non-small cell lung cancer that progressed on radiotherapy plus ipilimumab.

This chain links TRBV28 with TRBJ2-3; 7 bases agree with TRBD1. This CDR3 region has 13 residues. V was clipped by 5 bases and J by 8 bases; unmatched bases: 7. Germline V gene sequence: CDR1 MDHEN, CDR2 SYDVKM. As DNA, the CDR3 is TGTGCCAGCAGTGCCATCGGACAGGCTACGCAGTATTTT. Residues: CASSAIGQATQYF. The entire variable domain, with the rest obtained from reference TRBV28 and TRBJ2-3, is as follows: DVKVTQSSRYLVKRTGEKVFLECVQDMDHENMFWYRQDPGLGLRLIYFSYDVKMKEKGDIPEGYSVSREKKERFSLILESASTNQTSMYLCASSAIGQATQYFGPGTRLTVL.

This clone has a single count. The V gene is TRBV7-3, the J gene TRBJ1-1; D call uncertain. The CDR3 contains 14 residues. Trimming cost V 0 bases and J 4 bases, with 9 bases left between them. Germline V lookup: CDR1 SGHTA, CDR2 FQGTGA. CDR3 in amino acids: CASSLTPPITEAFF. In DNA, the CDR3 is TGTGCCAGCAGCTTAACCCCCCCTATCACTGAAGCTTTCTTT.

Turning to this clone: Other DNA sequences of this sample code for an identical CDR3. This CDR3 is CASSAEGGNTIYF. The CDR3 nucleotides read TGTGCCAGCAGCGCGGAGGGGGGAAACACCATATATTTT. V gene TRBV9 combines with J gene TRBJ1-3; perhaps TRBD1 as D (5 bases). The V end lost 3 bases, the J end lost 4 bases, and 8 bases lay between the germline ends. CDR1 is SGDLS, CDR2 YYNGEE, per germline. CDR3 length: 13 residues.

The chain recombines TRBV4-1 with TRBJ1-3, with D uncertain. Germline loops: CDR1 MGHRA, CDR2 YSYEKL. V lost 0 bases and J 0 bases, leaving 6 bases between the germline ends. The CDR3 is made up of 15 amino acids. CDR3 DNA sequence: TGCGCCAGCAGCCAAGACAGAAGCTCTGGAAACACCATATATTTT. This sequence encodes CASSQDRSSGNTIYF.

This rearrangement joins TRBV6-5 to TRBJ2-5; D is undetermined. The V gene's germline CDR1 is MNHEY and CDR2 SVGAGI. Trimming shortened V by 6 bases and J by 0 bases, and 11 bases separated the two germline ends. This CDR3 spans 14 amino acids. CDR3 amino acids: CASRHPTHQETQYF. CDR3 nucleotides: TGTGCCAGCAGGCACCCGACCCACCAAGAGACCCAGTACTTC.

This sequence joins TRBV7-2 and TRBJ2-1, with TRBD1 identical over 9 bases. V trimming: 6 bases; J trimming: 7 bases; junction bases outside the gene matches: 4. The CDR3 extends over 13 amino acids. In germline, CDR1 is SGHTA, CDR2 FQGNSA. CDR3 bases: TGTGCCAGCAGTACGACAGGGGGTAATGAGCAGTTCTTC. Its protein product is CASSTTGGNEQFF.

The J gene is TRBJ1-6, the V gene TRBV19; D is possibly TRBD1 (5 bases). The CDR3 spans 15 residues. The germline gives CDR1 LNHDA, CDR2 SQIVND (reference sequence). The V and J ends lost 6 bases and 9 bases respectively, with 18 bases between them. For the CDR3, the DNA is TGTGCCAGTAGGGCCCCGGACAAAACAAGTTCACCCCTCCACTTT. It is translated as CASRAPDKTSSPLHF.

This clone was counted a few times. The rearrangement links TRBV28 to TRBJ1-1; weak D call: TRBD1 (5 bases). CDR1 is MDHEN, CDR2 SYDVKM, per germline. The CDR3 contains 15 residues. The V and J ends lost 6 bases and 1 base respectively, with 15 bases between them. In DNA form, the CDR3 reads TGTGCCAGCAGCTCGGCGTGGGGCTCGAACACTGAAGCTTTCTTT. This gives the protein CASSSAWGSNTEAFF.

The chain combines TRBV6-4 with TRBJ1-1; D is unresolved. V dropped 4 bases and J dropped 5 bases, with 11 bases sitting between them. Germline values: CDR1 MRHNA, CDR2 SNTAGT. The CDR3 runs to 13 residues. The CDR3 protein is CASSVEPGTEAFF. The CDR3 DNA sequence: TGTGCCAGCAGTGTTGAGCCTGGGACTGAAGCTTTCTTT.

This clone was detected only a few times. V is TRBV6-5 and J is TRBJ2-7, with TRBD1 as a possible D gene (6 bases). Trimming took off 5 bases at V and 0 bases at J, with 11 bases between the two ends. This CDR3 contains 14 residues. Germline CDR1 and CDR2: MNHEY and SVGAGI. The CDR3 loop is CASSHRVVSYEQYF. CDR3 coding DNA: TGTGCCAGCAGTCACAGGGTAGTCTCCTACGAGCAGTACTTC.

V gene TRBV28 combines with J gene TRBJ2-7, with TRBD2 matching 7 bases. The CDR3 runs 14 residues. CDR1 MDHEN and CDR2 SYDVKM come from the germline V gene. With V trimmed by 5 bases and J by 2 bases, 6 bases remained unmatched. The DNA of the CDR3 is TGTGCCAGCAGTAATCCCAGCGGGACCTACGAGCAGTACTTC. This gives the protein CASSNPSGTYEQYF.

In DNA, the CDR3 is TGTGCCAGCAGTGGAACTTCACCAGATACGCAGTATTTT. Amino acid sequence: CASSGTSPDTQYF. The chain is built from TRBV2 and TRBJ2-3; D unresolved. CDR1 is SNHLY, CDR2 FYNNEI, per germline. Between the trimmed V and J ends, which lost 4 bases and 4 bases, there was a span of 9 bases. The length of the CDR3 is 13 residues.

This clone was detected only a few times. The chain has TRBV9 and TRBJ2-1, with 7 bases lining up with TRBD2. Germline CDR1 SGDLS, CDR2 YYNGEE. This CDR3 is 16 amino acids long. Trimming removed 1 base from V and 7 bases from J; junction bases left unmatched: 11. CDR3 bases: TGTGCCAGCAGCGTACGAAGCGGGGACTTTAGGAATGAGCAGTTCTTC. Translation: CASSVRSGDFRNEQFF.

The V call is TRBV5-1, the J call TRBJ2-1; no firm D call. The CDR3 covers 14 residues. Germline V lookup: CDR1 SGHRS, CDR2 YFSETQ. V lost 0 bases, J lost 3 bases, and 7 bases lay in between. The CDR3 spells CASSLGALYNEQFF. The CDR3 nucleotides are TGCGCCAGCAGCTTGGGGGCCCTCTACAATGAGCAGTTCTTC.

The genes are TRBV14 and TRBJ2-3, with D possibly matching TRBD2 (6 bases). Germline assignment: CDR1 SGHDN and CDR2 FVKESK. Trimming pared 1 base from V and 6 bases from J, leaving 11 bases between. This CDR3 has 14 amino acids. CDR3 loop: CASSQAPAGDTQYF. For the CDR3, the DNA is TGTGCCAGCAGCCAAGCCCCTGCGGGGGATACGCAGTATTTT.